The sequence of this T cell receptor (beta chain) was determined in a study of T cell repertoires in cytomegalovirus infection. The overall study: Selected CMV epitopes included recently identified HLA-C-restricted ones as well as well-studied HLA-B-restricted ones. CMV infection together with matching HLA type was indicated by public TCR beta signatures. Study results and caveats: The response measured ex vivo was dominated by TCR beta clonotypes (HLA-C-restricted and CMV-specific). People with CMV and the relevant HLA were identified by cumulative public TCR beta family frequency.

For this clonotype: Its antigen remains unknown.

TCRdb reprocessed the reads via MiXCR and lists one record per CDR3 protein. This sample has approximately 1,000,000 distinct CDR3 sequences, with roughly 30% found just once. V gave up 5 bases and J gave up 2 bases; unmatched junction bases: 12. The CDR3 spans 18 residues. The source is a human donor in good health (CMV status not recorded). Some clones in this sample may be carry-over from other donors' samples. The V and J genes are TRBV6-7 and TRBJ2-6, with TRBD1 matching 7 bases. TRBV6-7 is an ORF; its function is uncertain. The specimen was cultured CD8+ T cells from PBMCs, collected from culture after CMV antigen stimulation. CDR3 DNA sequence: TGTGCCAGCAGTCCAATCGGGACAGCCAGAACTGGGGCCAACGTCCTGACTTTC. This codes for CASSPIGTARTGANVLTF.